These 16 T cell receptor beta chains came from one sample sequenced in a study of cytomegalovirus exposure and HLA in healthy donors. Primers: 60 Vbeta forward and 13 Jbeta reverse. TCRdb's copy holds only in-frame clones and misses some; the assay was immunoSEQ multiplex PCR. This sample has approximately 140,000 clones, with more than 60% found just once. The sample comprised PBMCs. The receptors come from a woman between 18 and 30 years old in good health and CMV-seronegative.

The gene calls are TRBV5-1 and TRBJ2-3; the match to TRBD1 covers 7 bases. This CDR3 region has 19 residues. V lost 3 bases and J lost 1; bases outside the gene matches: 17. Germline CDR1 SGHRS, CDR2 YFSETQ. The CDR3 sequence: CASSSSGTDLLWGTDTQYF. CDR3 in DNA: TGCGCCAGCAGCTCCTCCGGGACAGACTTGCTGTGGGGCACAGATACGCAGTATTTT.

V is TRBV12-5 and J is TRBJ2-1, with 9 bases that match TRBD2. Germline V CDR1 and CDR2: LGHNT, FRNRAP. J gave up 6 bases and V 0 bases, and 6 bases lay outside the gene matches. This CDR3 is 16 amino acids long. The CDR3 DNA is TGTGCTAGTGGTTTGGTACTTGCGGGAGGGCCCAATGAGCAGTTCTTC. As protein: CASGLVLAGGPNEQFF.

The chain joins TRBV19 to TRBJ1-1, with a possible D match to TRBD1 (6 bases). This CDR3 has 13 amino acids. The ends were cut back, 4 bases at V and 3 bases at J, with 9 bases in the middle. Germline V gives CDR1 LNHDA, CDR2 SQIVND (reference sequence). CDR3: CASSTYRDTEAFF. The CDR3 nucleotides read TGTGCCAGTAGTACCTACAGGGACACTGAAGCTTTCTTT. Complete variable domain (other parts from reference TRBV19 and TRBJ1-1): DGGITQSPKYLFRKEGQNVTLSCEQNLNHDAMYWYRQDPGQGLRLIYYSQIVNDFQKGDIAEGYSVSREKKESFPLTVTSAQKNPTAFYLCASSTYRDTEAFFGQGTRLTVV.

The V and J genes are TRBV6-1 and TRBJ1-1; D is undetermined. CDR1 MNHNS and CDR2 SASEGT come from the germline V gene. Deletions cut 7 bases from V and 6 bases from J, with 9 bases between. CDR3 length: 11 amino acids. CDR3 loop: CASTLGSEAFF. CDR3 bases: TGTGCCAGCACACTTGGTTCTGAAGCTTTCTTT.

V is TRBV15 and J is TRBJ2-7; 7 nucleotides align to TRBD1. Germline CDR1 and CDR2: LNHNV and YYDKDF (reference sequence). V was clipped by 0 bases and J by 4 bases; unmatched bases: 6. The CDR3 sequence is 15 residues long. CDR3 sequence: CATSRDVQGSYEQYF. CDR3 nucleotide sequence: TGTGCCACCAGCAGAGATGTACAGGGGTCGTACGAGCAGTACTTC.

The V gene is TRBV10-3, the J gene TRBJ2-5, with D possibly being TRBD1 (6 bases). This CDR3 comprises 12 residues. Between the trimmed V and J ends, which lost 3 bases and 5 bases, there was a span of 7 bases. Germline lookup yields CDR1 ENHRY and CDR2 SYGVKD. The CDR3 protein is CAISDRGETQYF. As DNA, the CDR3 is TGTGCCATCAGTGACAGGGGCGAGACCCAGTACTTC.

The chain carries TRBV7-9 and TRBJ2-3; TRBD2 matches at 7 bases. The V and J ends lost 7 bases and 0 bases, in that order; junction bases with no gene match: 4. This CDR3 spans 14 amino acids. From germline, CDR1 is SEHNR and CDR2 FQNEAQ (reference sequence). CDR3 residues: CASNWDYSTDTQYF. DNA for the CDR3: TGTGCCAGCAACTGGGACTACAGCACAGATACGCAGTATTTT.

The table lists this clone with a few counts. The CDR3 here is CASSKQGRGFGNQPQHF. As DNA, the CDR3 is TGTGCCAGTAGTAAGCAGGGGAGAGGGTTTGGCAATCAGCCCCAGCATTTT. The chain joins TRBV19 to TRBJ1-5; tentative D call: TRBD1 (6 bases). Trimming removed 4 bases from V and 2 bases from J, with 18 bases in between. CDR3 length equals 17 residues. The germline V gene has CDR1 LNHDA and CDR2 SQIVND (reference sequence).

The rearrangement joins TRBV25-1 to TRBJ1-1, with D hard to call. Looked up from germline, CDR1 is MGHDK and CDR2 is SYGVNS. Trimming removed 2 bases from V and 1 base from J, with 20 bases in between. This CDR3 has 18 amino acids. CDR3 bases: TGTGCCAGCAGTGAAGAAGGCCTCAGAGGTTCCCAGAACACTGAAGCTTTCTTT. Its translation is CASSEEGLRGSQNTEAFF.

The chain is built from TRBV6-1 and TRBJ2-3; D is unclear. CDR3 length: 13 amino acids. Trimming stripped 4 bases from V and 2 bases from J, with 7 bases between. Looked up from germline, CDR1 is MNHNS and CDR2 is SASEGT. The CDR3 DNA reads as TGTGCCAGCAGTGTGACATCCACAGATACGCAGTATTTT. Protein sequence: CASSVTSTDTQYF.

The CDR3 sequence is CASSGEFQGANTGELFF. The CDR3 DNA reads TGTGCCAGCAGTGGGGAGTTCCAGGGGGCTAACACCGGGGAGCTGTTTTTT. The gene calls are TRBV6-1 and TRBJ2-2; 8 bases line up with TRBD1. V was clipped by 4 bases and J by 2 bases; unmatched bases: 9. The CDR3 covers 17 residues. Germline V gives CDR1 MNHNS, CDR2 SASEGT.

The rearrangement uses TRBV4-2 and TRBJ1-5; 8 nucleotides line up with TRBD1. The CDR3 covers 17 residues. Unmatched junction bases numbered 12, after V lost 2 bases and J lost 6 bases. CDR1 is LGHNA and CDR2 is YNFKEQ in the germline V gene. Here the CDR3 reads CASSQSGGGQGLQPQHF. The CDR3 DNA sequence: TGTGCCAGCAGCCAAAGTGGGGGCGGACAGGGTCTTCAGCCCCAGCATTTT.

The V call is TRBV6-1, the J call TRBJ2-5; perhaps TRBD2 as D (5 bases). Germline lookup yields CDR1 MNHNS and CDR2 SASEGT. V lost 7 bases and J lost 5, with 20 bases in between. CDR3 length equals 15 residues. CDR3 sequence (DNA): TGTGCCAGCACACTGAACTGGGCCCGCGGGGAGACCCAGTACTTC. Its protein is CASTLNWARGETQYF.

The CDR3 protein is CAWSVRQGPESPLHF. The CDR3 DNA sequence: TGTGCCTGGAGTGTCAGACAGGGGCCGGAATCACCCCTCCACTTT. This chain uses TRBV30 with TRBJ1-6, with 8 bases lining up with TRBD1. Trimming cost V 0 bases and J 10 bases; bases outside gene matches: 8. Germline V lookup: CDR1 GTSNPN, CDR2 SVGIG (reference sequence). The CDR3 has 15 residues. Complete variable domain (other parts from reference TRBV30 and TRBJ1-6): SQTIHQWPATLVQPVGSPLSLECTVEGTSNPNLYWYRQAAGRGLQLLFYSVGIGQISSEVPQNLSASRPQDRQFILSSKKLLLSDSGFYLCAWSVRQGPESPLHFGNGTRLTVT.

The chain uses TRBV2 and TRBJ2-1; no definite D call. Germline assignment: CDR1 SNHLY and CDR2 FYNNEI. The CDR3 covers 13 residues. Trimming removed 4 bases at V and 5 bases at J, with 9 bases between. CDR3 residues: CASSVGANNEQFF. CDR3 in DNA: TGTGCCAGCAGTGTGGGCGCGAACAATGAGCAGTTCTTC.

This sequence joins TRBV11-2 and TRBJ2-5; 7 bases line up with TRBD1. There are 16 residues in the CDR3. The ends lost 3 bases at V and 4 bases at J; junction bases unmatched: 11. Germline-derived CDR1 and CDR2 are SGHAT and FQNNGV. CDR3 region: CASSFPAPDRLETQYF. Written as DNA, the CDR3 is TGTGCCAGCAGCTTCCCGGCCCCGGACAGGTTAGAGACCCAGTACTTC.